This T cell receptor (beta chain) was captured by sequencing in a study of vaccination and CD4 T cells after COVID-19. Study-wide points: Convalescent patients gained a median approximately 88% of their reactive clones only post-vaccination.

Once obtained from cultured CD4+ T cells, the DNA was sequenced using the Oncomine TCR Beta short-read assay. The genomic DNA was obtained from cultured CD4+ T cells by extraction with the QIAamp micro DNA kit. Via MiXCR, TCRdb re-called the PCR reads, giving one row per CDR3 protein. The data show some 25,000 distinct CDR3 sequences, more than 25% seen once. This clonotype showed up just a few times. Its specificity is unknown. Time point specified: late sampling 161 to 241 days after vaccination in three convalescent patients. Stated treatment: roughly 11-day PBMC culture with coronavirus spike peptide pools or control peptides (ViraFEST assay). The CDR3 covers 13 residues. Germline loops: CDR1 SNHLY, CDR2 FYNNEI. The V end lost 7 bases, the J end lost 2 bases, and 11 bases lay between the germline ends.

The sample here was CD4+ T cells from blood, cultured in vitro, taken about 7 months after SARS-CoV-2 vaccination. This sequence joins TRBV2 and TRBJ2-5, with D maybe TRBD1 (5 bases). The TCR sequence derives from a human donor who had recovered from COVID-19. DNA of the CDR3: TGTGCCAGCAAGACAGTTATACAAGAGACCCAGTACTTC. Translated: CASKTVIQETQYF.